The 23 T cell receptor beta chains given below trace back to one sample, sequenced in a study of regulatory T cells in long-lasting Graves disease (dated by TCRdb to the early 2020s). The library was prepared using multiplex PCR. TCRdb records Illumina HiSeq 4000 as the sequencer. iRepertoire HTBI primers and Arm-PCR amplification of CDR3 regions were used to construct TCR beta libraries. In-frame beta chains were kept once TCRdb had trimmed the public reads at Q25 with fastp and called clones with MiXCR. Under each unique CDR3 protein, matching rows form one entry showing the most common genes and DNA. The sample has roughly 500,000 distinct CDR3 sequences on record, about 14% of them singletons. About 10% of the sample is taken by the ten largest. The sample's time point label, decoded: newly diagnosed GD, antithyroid drugs for less than 3 months. For both TCR sequencing and RNA sequencing, RNA was extracted from PBMCs in TRIzol.

The sample was also reused in another study, on T cells in Graves' hyperthyroidism and ophthalmopathy.

The sequenced sample was peripheral blood mononuclear cells (PBMCs), obtained at new diagnosis, from a patient treated with antithyroid drugs. The receptors were gathered from a man between 25 and 39 years old with Graves disease. Donor details come from another sample of the same person, matched by shared clones.

This clonotype came up a few times. The CDR3 region has the DNA TGCGCCAGCAGCCCGACTAGCGGGAAGACCGGGGAGCTGTTTTTT. Translated, it gives CASSPTSGKTGELFF. V gene TRBV4-1 combines with J gene TRBJ2-2, with 11 bases aligning to TRBD2. Per the germline V gene, CDR1 is MGHRA and CDR2 is YSYEKL. Trimming cost V 4 bases and J 5 bases; bases outside gene matches: 3. There are 15 residues in the CDR3.

Ten or more counts support this clonotype. V is TRBV7-6 and J is TRBJ2-3; D might be TRBD2 (7 bases). V was cut by 5 bases and J by 7 bases, with 22 bases left in between. Germline CDR1 is SGHVS and CDR2 is FNYEAQ. The CDR3 runs to 16 residues. CDR3 nucleotide sequence: TGTGCCAGCAGCCGTCTCCGGGGGCGGGAGTTGTATACGCAGTATTTT. Translating gives CASSRLRGRELYTQYF.

V usage is TRBV19 and J usage is TRBJ1-5; no firm D call. CDR1 and CDR2 from the germline V gene are LNHDA and SQIVND (reference sequence). This CDR3 contains 13 residues. V lost 5 bases to trimming and J lost 5 bases, with 10 bases between them. In nucleotides, the CDR3 is TGTGCCAGTAGTGCTACACCTGATCAGCCCCAGCATTTT. Its protein product is CASSATPDQPQHF.

This clonotype showed up many times. The rearrangement links TRBV6-1 to TRBJ1-5; 7 bases are shared with TRBD1. Unmatched junction bases numbered 4, after V lost 3 bases and J lost 8 bases. Germline V lookup: CDR1 MNHNS, CDR2 SASEGT. The CDR3 consists of 13 residues. The CDR3 loop is CASSERGPKPQHF. As DNA, the CDR3 is TGTGCCAGCAGTGAGAGGGGGCCAAAGCCCCAGCATTTT.

V is TRBV5-1 and J is TRBJ1-2; D not certain. The CDR3 has 13 amino acids. CDR1 is SGHRS and CDR2 is YFSETQ in the germline V gene. The ends were cut back, 4 bases at V and 4 bases at J, with 11 bases in the middle. Written as DNA, the CDR3 is TGCGCCAGCAGCCTTTACAGTTCCTATGGCTACACCTTC. It codes for CASSLYSSYGYTF.

This clonotype showed up just a few times. The genes are TRBV30 and TRBJ1-1; maybe TRBD1 (5 bases). This CDR3 is built from 14 residues. In germline, CDR1 is GTSNPN, CDR2 SVGIG (reference sequence). Trimming shortened V by 2 bases and J by 3 bases, and 13 bases separated the two germline ends. The CDR3 nucleotides read TGTGCCTGGAGTTTTTCCTTGGGGGACACTGAAGCTTTCTTT. The encoded protein is CAWSFSLGDTEAFF.

This clonotype was counted a few times. The chain employs TRBV5-4 and TRBJ2-1; D gene uncertain. Germline CDR1 SGHNT, CDR2 YYREEE (reference sequence). V lost 4 bases and J 12 bases, leaving 14 bases between the germline ends. The CDR3 runs to 12 residues. The CDR3 is CASSPTGSGQFF. In DNA, the CDR3 is TGTGCCAGCAGCCCCACTGGATCTGGGCAGTTCTTC.

This clonotype was seen repeatedly, ten times or more. The genes are TRBV12-3 or TRBV12-4 and TRBJ2-7; 9 bases are shared with TRBD1. The CDR3 length is 15 residues. With V trimmed by 7 bases and J by 3 bases, 10 bases remained unmatched. CDR3 loop: CASTFTSTGGYEQYF. The CDR3 region has the DNA TGTGCCAGCACTTTTACTTCGACAGGGGGCTACGAGCAGTACTTC.

In this sample, this clonotype turned up many times. The V call is TRBV27, the J call TRBJ1-5; D is uncertain. The CDR3 consists of 17 residues. With 8 bases removed from V and 0 bases from J, the gap between germline ends came to 20 bases. CDR1 and CDR2 from the germline V gene are MNHEY and SMNVEV (reference sequence). The CDR3 nucleotides are TGTGCCAGCCATCCCGCCGGAGAACGACTTAGCAATCAGCCCCAGCATTTT. It encodes CASHPAGERLSNQPQHF.

Ten or more counts support this clonotype. The chain's CDR3 is CSGTGRQETQYF. Here the CDR3 DNA reads TGCAGTGGGACGGGACGGCAAGAGACCCAGTACTTC. The chain couples TRBV20-1 to TRBJ2-5; D is tentatively TRBD1 or TRBD2 (5 bases each). Germline loops: CDR1 DFQATT, CDR2 SNEGSKA (reference sequence). V lost 7 bases and J lost 2, with 11 bases in between. The CDR3 totals 12 residues.

This clonotype was observed at least ten times. The chain employs TRBV19 and TRBJ2-1, with 9 positions matching TRBD1. Germline values: CDR1 LNHDA, CDR2 SQIVND (reference sequence). The J segment lost 0 bases and the V segment lost 3 bases, leaving 12 bases of the junction unmatched. CDR3 length: 19 residues. The CDR3 region has the DNA TGTGCCAGTAGTATGTGGGGACAGGGATACTCGAGCTCCTACAATGAGCAGTTCTTC. As protein: CASSMWGQGYSSSYNEQFF.

Only a few counts were recorded for this clonotype. The V gene is TRBV5-6, the J gene TRBJ2-5; D may be TRBD1 (6 bases). Germline V lookup: CDR1 SGHDT, CDR2 YYEEEE. V lost 0 bases, J lost 1 base, and 16 bases lay in between. This CDR3 contains 17 residues. CDR3 bases: TGTGCCAGCAGCTTGGAAGGGATGAAAGGGGGCCAAGAGACCCAGTACTTC. The encoded protein is CASSLEGMKGGQETQYF. Using reference TRBV5-6 and TRBJ2-5 for the parts outside the CDR3, the full variable domain is DAGVTQSPTHLIKTRGQQVTLRCSPKSGHDTVSWYQQALGQGPQFIFQYYEEEERQRGNFPDRFSGHQFPNYSSELNVNALLLGDSALYLCASSLEGMKGGQETQYFGPGTRLLVL.

The genes are TRBV12-3 or TRBV12-4 and TRBJ1-4; D unclear. This CDR3 is 13 amino acids long. V dropped 3 bases and J dropped 10 bases, with 12 bases sitting between them. The CDR3 reads CASSFAQEAKLFF. The DNA for the CDR3 is TGTGCCAGCAGTTTTGCTCAGGAGGCAAAACTGTTTTTT.

This clonotype was recorded at least ten times. The chain links TRBV5-1 to TRBJ1-5, with TRBD1 as a possible D gene (5 bases). Germline CDR1 reads SGHRS; CDR2 reads YFSETQ. The V end was cut by 7 bases, the J end by 0 bases, with 14 bases between. The CDR3 extends over 15 amino acids. This CDR3 reads CASGPQGNSNQPQHF. The DNA for the CDR3 is TGCGCCAGCGGCCCCCAGGGAAATAGCAATCAGCCCCAGCATTTT. Based on the CDR3 plus reference TRBV5-1 and TRBJ1-5, the full variable domain is KAGVTQTPRYLIKTRGQQVTLSCSPISGHRSVSWYQQTPGQGLQFLFEYFSETQRNKGNFPGRFSGRQFSNSRSEMNVSTLELGDSALYLCASGPQGNSNQPQHFGDGTRLSIL.

The J gene is TRBJ1-5, the V gene TRBV28, with 8 bases lining up with TRBD1. Germline CDR1 and CDR2: MDHEN and SYDVKM. The CDR3 is 15 residues long. With 6 bases clipped from V and 5 bases from J, the junction kept 9 bases outside the gene matches. In nucleotides, the CDR3 is TGTGCCAGCAGCCTGGACAGGGCGCAAGATCAGCCCCAGCATTTT. Translation gives CASSLDRAQDQPQHF.

This clonotype has at least ten counts. The genes are TRBV11-2 and TRBJ2-1; 8 bases are shared with TRBD2. CDR1 SGHAT and CDR2 FQNNGV come from the germline V gene. The trim removed 6 bases at V and 8 bases at J, leaving 18 bases unmatched. This CDR3 is built from 17 residues. The DNA of the CDR3 is TGTGCCAGCAGTTCAGGCCAGGGGACTAGAAGGATCGATGAGCAGTTCTTC. Translated, it gives CASSSGQGTRRIDEQFF.

The table lists this clonotype with many counts. J is TRBJ1-3 and V is TRBV20-1; D uncertain. The CDR3 covers 14 residues. Looked up from germline, CDR1 is DFQATT and CDR2 is SNEGSKA (reference sequence). Trimming left V 3 bases short and J 0 bases short, with 9 bases between. In DNA, the CDR3 is TGCAGTGCTAGTGACGCTCCCTCTGGAAACACCATATATTTT. It encodes CSASDAPSGNTIYF.

This clonotype was picked up many times. The chain employs TRBV20-1 and TRBJ2-1; 13 bases line up with TRBD2. CDR1 and CDR2 from the germline V gene are DFQATT and SNEGSKA (reference sequence). J was trimmed by 2 bases and V by 4 bases; bases with no gene match: 5. The CDR3 runs to 16 residues. Written as DNA, the CDR3 is TGCAGTGCTATGGGACTAGCGGGACTACCCTACAATGAGCAGTTCTTC. Translating gives CSAMGLAGLPYNEQFF.

This clonotype was counted at least ten times. The rearrangement uses TRBV6-9 and TRBJ1-1; D gene uncertain. V was cut by 3 bases and J by 11 bases, with 7 bases left in between. The CDR3 spans 10 residues. CDR1 MNHGY and CDR2 SVAAGI come from the germline V gene. For the CDR3, the DNA is TGTGCCAGCAGTTACGGGTCGGCTTTCTTT. Translated: CASSYGSAFF.

This chain links TRBV29-1 with TRBJ1-1, with 9 bases that match TRBD1. In germline, CDR1 is SQVTM, CDR2 ANQGSEA. The V and J ends lost 6 bases and 1 base, in that order; junction bases with no gene match: 6. CDR3 length: 14 amino acids. Here the CDR3 DNA reads TGCAGCGTGGGGTACAGGGGGCAGAACACTGAAGCTTTCTTT. Its translation: CSVGYRGQNTEAFF.

This clonotype was observed many times. The J gene is TRBJ1-5, the V gene TRBV12-3 or TRBV12-4, with a tentative D call TRBD1 (5 bases). CDR3 length equals 16 residues. The ends were cut back, 0 bases at V and 3 bases at J, with 12 bases in the middle. CDR3 sequence reads: CASSLAQGAVNQPQHF. The CDR3 bases are TGTGCCAGCAGTTTAGCGCAAGGGGCAGTCAATCAGCCCCAGCATTTT.

This clonotype has more than one count but fewer than ten. The chain recombines TRBV20-1 with TRBJ2-7, with 8 bases identical to TRBD2. The CDR3 has 17 amino acids. CDR1 DFQATT and CDR2 SNEGSKA come from the germline V gene (reference sequence). V shed 6 bases and J 0 bases; nucleotides not matched to a gene: 16. The CDR3 region has the DNA TGCAGTGCCGCGCGGGAACTAGCGGAGGGAGACTCCTACGAGCAGTACTTC. It encodes CSAARELAEGDSYEQYF.

This rearrangement joins TRBV7-6 to TRBJ2-7, with D uncertain. Germline V gives CDR1 SGHVS, CDR2 FNYEAQ. The CDR3 extends over 11 amino acids. V was clipped by 5 bases and J by 7 bases, with 9 bases between them. CDR3 nucleotide sequence: TGTGCCAGCAGCGAATTCGGGGAGCAGTACTTC. Translated, it gives CASSEFGEQYF.